The rows below give T cell receptor beta chains drawn from one sample of a study of T cell responses to AZD1222 COVID-19 vaccine. Sequencing used immunoSEQ multiplex PCR; TCRdb keeps in-frame clones, though not all of them. Among more than 150,000 clones, about 90% were seen once, and the ten largest hold around 1.9%. Source: peripheral blood, taken 28 days after the second AZD1222 dose. These receptors all stem from an adult who received the AZD1222 COVID-19 vaccine. Each CDR3 is given with its conserved first and last residue. The D gene is left open where the match is weak. Not all rows give a size; the values are once, few, many and, for expanded clones, a class.

d_call,v_call,clone_size,j_call,cdr3_nt,cdr3_aa
TRBD1,TRBV2,-,TRBJ1-5,TGTGCCAGCAGTCAGGACAGGGCAAGCAATCAGCCCCAGCATTTT,CASSQDRASNQPQHF
TRBD1,TRBV18,-,TRBJ2-5,TGTGCCAGCTCACCACGGGACAGTCAAGGGGAGACCCAGTACTTC,CASSPRDSQGETQYF
TRBD1,TRBV5-8,-,TRBJ1-5,TGTGCCAGCAGCTGGGGACAGGGGAGTTATAGCAATCAGCCCCAGCATTTT,CASSWGQGSYSNQPQHF
-,TRBV28,-,TRBJ1-3,TGTGCCAGCAGCTTGATTGCCAGGCGATCTGGAAACACCATATATTTT,CASSLIARRSGNTIYF
TRBD1,TRBV7-9,-,TRBJ1-4,TGTGCCAGCAGCACGACAGGGGGGAATGAAAAACTGTTTTTT,CASSTTGGNEKLFF
-,TRBV18,-,TRBJ1-1,TGTGCCAGCTCTCCAACCGCCGGGATGGGCACTGAAGCTTTCTTT,CASSPTAGMGTEAFF
-,TRBV6-6,-,TRBJ2-7,TGTGCCAGCAGTTGGCGGGGAGTGGACGAGCAGTACTTC,CASSWRGVDEQYF
TRBD2,TRBV11-3,-,TRBJ2-2,TGTGCCAGCAGCCCCCCCCGACTAGCGGAAAACACCGGGGAGCTGTTTTTT,CASSPPRLAENTGELFF
-,TRBV7-2,-,TRBJ2-1,TGTGCCAGCAGCTTAGTGTTCGGACAGAACAATGAGCAGTTCTTC,CASSLVFGQNNEQFF
TRBD2,TRBV6-2/TRBV6-3,-,TRBJ2-1,TGTGCCAGCAGTTACTCGGCGGGGGGGCGTTGGGGCCCCTACAATGAGCAGTTCTTC,CASSYSAGGRWGPYNEQFF
TRBD2,TRBV18,-,TRBJ2-1,TGTGCCAGCTCACTACCCGGGGGGGGAACCTACAATGAGCAGTTCTTC,CASSLPGGGTYNEQFF
TRBD2,TRBV23-1,-,TRBJ2-1,TGCGCCAGCAGTCAATCCTACAGAATTCGGTGCGGGGGGCAGTTCTTC,CASSQSYRIRCGGQFF
-,TRBV6-5,-,TRBJ2-7,TGTGCCAGCAGTTACGGACAGCAAAAATACTTC,CASSYGQQKYF
-,TRBV4-2,-,TRBJ2-3,TGTGCCAGCAGCCAAGATCTCGGGATGGGTACGCAGTATTTT,CASSQDLGMGTQYF
-,TRBV7-9,-,TRBJ2-5,TGTGCCAGCAGGTTGGGGGAAGAGACCCAGTACTTC,CASRLGEETQYF
-,TRBV7-6,-,TRBJ2-5,TGTGCCAGCAGCTTAGGAGCTTTGGGTAACGGAGAGACCCAGTACTTC,CASSLGALGNGETQYF
-,TRBV4-3,-,TRBJ1-2,TGCGCCAGCAGCCAAGGGGAGGACATAGATGGCTACACCTTC,CASSQGEDIDGYTF
-,TRBV10-1,few,TRBJ2-2,TGCGCCAGCAGTGACTCGAACACCGGGGAGCTGTTTTTT,CASSDSNTGELFF
-,TRBV6-5,-,TRBJ1-1,TGTGCCAGCAGTTACGGGCTTAGGAGCACTGAAGCTTTCTTT,CASSYGLRSTEAFF
-,TRBV6-4,-,TRBJ2-2,TGTGCCAGCAGTGACTCCTGGAACACCGGGGAGCTGTTTTTT,CASSDSWNTGELFF
-,TRBV5-1,-,TRBJ1-2,TGCGCCAGCAGCCAGTACGGGGGAGACGGGAGCTATGGCTACACCTTC,CASSQYGGDGSYGYTF
-,TRBV5-6,-,TRBJ1-6,TGTGCCAGCAGCTCCGACAGAGGAAACTATAATTCACCCCTCCACTTT,CASSSDRGNYNSPLHF
TRBD2,TRBV5-4,-,TRBJ2-5,TGTGCCAGCAGCTGGACGACTAGCGGACAAGAGACCCAGTACTTC,CASSWTTSGQETQYF
-,TRBV19,-,TRBJ2-7,TGTGCCAGTAGTCCCCAGTTGGCGGGCGAGCAGTACTTC,CASSPQLAGEQYF
TRBD1,TRBV6-4,few,TRBJ1-5,TGTGCCAGCAGTGAGTTGGACAGGGGGAGGGATAGCAATCAGCCCCAGCATTTT,CASSELDRGRDSNQPQHF
-,TRBV4-1,-,TRBJ1-3,TGCGCCAGCAGCCCCCGCTCGGGGGGACTACTGAGTAACTCTGGAAACACCATATATTTT,CASSPRSGGLLSNSGNTIYF
-,TRBV24-1,-,TRBJ2-1,TGTGCCACCAGTGATCGACAGGCGAGCTCCTACAATGAGCAGTTCTTC,CATSDRQASSYNEQFF
-,TRBV7-9,-,TRBJ2-7,TGTGCCAGCAGCCAATGGGGACGGAGGAGCTCCTACGAGCAGTACTTC,CASSQWGRRSSYEQYF
TRBD2,TRBV19,-,TRBJ2-3,TGTGCCAGTAGAGCCAGCGGGGGGGATTACCCCACAGATACGCAGTATTTT,CASRASGGDYPTDTQYF
-,TRBV7-8,-,TRBJ1-5,TGTGCCAGCAGCTTATTGGAGCGCAATCAGCCCCAGCATTTT,CASSLLERNQPQHF
-,TRBV3-1/TRBV3-2,-,TRBJ2-1,TGTGCCAGCAGCCAGTTCCTAGCGCGAGAGCAGTTCTTC,CASSQFLAREQFF
TRBD1,TRBV5-1,-,TRBJ2-2,TGCGCCAGCAGCCTGACAGGACAGGGGAACACCGGGGAGCTGTTTTTT,CASSLTGQGNTGELFF
TRBD1,TRBV7-6,-,TRBJ1-6,TGTGCCAGCAGCTTTACGGGACAGGGATTAGGATCACCCCTCCACTTT,CASSFTGQGLGSPLHF
-,TRBV6-5,once,TRBJ1-3,TGTGCCAGCAGAGCGGGCTCTGGAAACACCATATATTTT,CASRAGSGNTIYF
-,TRBV2,-,TRBJ1-1,TGTGCCAGCAGGGGCGGACTGCCGAACACTGAAGCTTTCTTT,CASRGGLPNTEAFF
-,TRBV6-5,-,TRBJ1-3,TGTGCCAGCAGTACCGGACAGAGAGGAAACACCATATATTTT,CASSTGQRGNTIYF
-,TRBV5-1,-,TRBJ2-1,TGCGCCAGCCGACGGGACTCAACAGGGGACAATGAGCAGTTCTTC,CASRRDSTGDNEQFF
-,TRBV6-2/TRBV6-3,-,TRBJ2-7,TGTGCCAGCAGTTACTCCTTTGGCGAGCAGTACTTC,CASSYSFGEQYF
TRBD2,TRBV5-1,-,TRBJ2-1,TGCGCCAGCAGCTCCCCTAGCGGGGGGTACTCCTACAATGAGCAGTTCTTC,CASSSPSGGYSYNEQFF
TRBD1,TRBV28,-,TRBJ1-2,TGTGCCAGCAGTTTGACAGGGGGAAATTGGGGCTACACCTTC,CASSLTGGNWGYTF
TRBD2,TRBV4-2,-,TRBJ2-1,TGTGCCAGCAGCCAAGATCCAGCGGGAGGCAATGAGCAGTTCTTC,CASSQDPAGGNEQFF
TRBD2,TRBV30,once,TRBJ2-5,TGTGCCTGGAGTGTAGGGACTAGCGGGGGAGAGACCCAGTACTTC,CAWSVGTSGGETQYF
TRBD2,TRBV20-1,-,TRBJ2-7,TGCAGTGCTAGTCGCACTAGCGGGGGAGCCAACGAGCAGTACTTC,CSASRTSGGANEQYF
-,TRBV6-5,-,TRBJ2-3,TGTGCCAGCAGCGCGACGGTGCCCACAGATACGCAGTATTTT,CASSATVPTDTQYF
TRBD1,TRBV5-5,-,TRBJ2-5,TGTGCCAGCAGCCGGACGCCCGGGACAGCGCAAGAGACCCAGTACTTC,CASSRTPGTAQETQYF
TRBD1,TRBV19,-,TRBJ1-1,TGTGCCAGTAGCCTAAGGGGGCCGAACACTGAAGCTTTCTTT,CASSLRGPNTEAFF
-,TRBV6-2/TRBV6-3,-,TRBJ2-1,TGTGCCAGCAGTTTGGACATATACAATGAGCAGTTCTTC,CASSLDIYNEQFF
TRBD1,TRBV30,-,TRBJ1-6,TGTGCCTGGAGTGTGGGGACAGGGGGTAATTCACCCCTCCACTTT,CAWSVGTGGNSPLHF
TRBD1,TRBV5-5,-,TRBJ1-6,TGTGCCAGCAGCGGTCGGACAGGGGTTAATTCACCCCTCCACTTT,CASSGRTGVNSPLHF
-,TRBV9,-,TRBJ2-3,TGTGCCAGCAGCGTAGATTACATACCTACAGATACGCAGTATTTT,CASSVDYIPTDTQYF
-,TRBV5-4,few,TRBJ1-1,TGTGCCAGCAGCTTGACTCTCGGCCCCAACACTGAAGCTTTCTTT,CASSLTLGPNTEAFF
TRBD2,TRBV7-3,-,TRBJ2-3,TGTGCCAGCAGCCCGGGGACTAGCGGGGGAACAGATACGCAGTATTTT,CASSPGTSGGTDTQYF
-,TRBV28,few,TRBJ1-4,TGTGCCAGCAGATCGTGGGGGGAGACTAATGAAAAACTGTTTTTT,CASRSWGETNEKLFF
TRBD2,TRBV11-3,-,TRBJ2-1,TGTGCCAGCAGAGGACTAGGGGACAATGAGCAGTTCTTC,CASRGLGDNEQFF
-,TRBV2,-,TRBJ2-3,TGTGCCAGCAGTGCCCGGGTCCCCAGGGGCCCAGATACGCAGTATTTT,CASSARVPRGPDTQYF
-,TRBV9,-,TRBJ1-1,TGTGCCAGCAGCGTAGGTCAGACGAACACTGAAGCTTTCTTT,CASSVGQTNTEAFF